The 15 T cell receptor beta chains below all came from one sample that was sequenced in a study of HIV-infected patients and healthy controls. All unsorted peripheral T cells were captured because whole blood was used without fractionation. cDNA was made from 500 ng RNA using alpha and beta constant primers. Using multiplexing indices, alpha and beta chain libraries were generated apart by chain-specific third strand synthesis. TCRdb reprocessed the 5' RACE reads with MiXCR, giving one entry per CDR3 protein. The top ten hold approximately 6.1% of the sample, which has about 10,000 distinct CDR3 sequences, over 7% seen once. Material: blood. Source of these receptors: an adult in good health.

As concerns this clonotype: A much larger clone sits a single nucleotide away, making a read error possible. This chain links TRBV5-1 with TRBJ2-7; D may be TRBD1 (5 bases). Germline CDR1 SGHRS, CDR2 YFSETQ. The CDR3 totals 14 residues. CDR3 DNA sequence: TGCGCCAGCAGCTTGGGGCAGGGTGCGTACGAGAAGTACTTC. Its protein is CASSLGQGAYEKYF.

This clonotype is labeled as medium-sized (0.01 to 0.1%). The gene calls are TRBV20-1 and TRBJ2-4; D not certain. The CDR3 has 13 amino acids. Germline assignment: CDR1 DFQATT and CDR2 SNEGSKA (reference sequence). V gave up 3 bases and J gave up 1 base, with 7 bases separating them. The DNA of the CDR3 is TGCAGTGCTAGTCGGTTTGCCAAAAACATTCAGTACTTC. Protein: CSASRFAKNIQYF.

This clonotype appeared a few times. V gene TRBV7-2 combines with J gene TRBJ2-7, with D possibly TRBD1 on 5 matching bases. V lost 1 base, J lost 1 base, and 17 bases lay in between. Germline-derived CDR1 and CDR2 are SGHTA and FQGNSA. This CDR3 is 17 amino acids long. The CDR3: CASSLVSGQSLSYEQYF. The CDR3 region has the DNA TGTGCCAGCAGCTTAGTATCAGGGCAGAGCTTATCCTACGAGCAGTACTTC.

The chain joins TRBV10-2 to TRBJ2-1; the match to TRBD1 covers 8 bases. The length of the CDR3 is 13 residues. The germline V gene encodes CDR1 WSHSY and CDR2 SAAADI. The ends lost 6 bases at V and 8 bases at J; junction bases unmatched: 6. The CDR3 DNA follows: TGCGCCAGCAGAAAGGACAGGGCATATGAGCAGTTCTTC. Translation gives CASRKDRAYEQFF.

A few counts support this clonotype. The chain carries TRBV27 and TRBJ2-7, with TRBD2 matching over 7 bases. Germline trimming cut 2 bases from V and 2 bases from J; bases unmatched to any gene: 3. CDR1 is MNHEY and CDR2 is SMNVEV in the germline V gene (reference sequence). The CDR3 has 14 amino acids. The CDR3 coding sequence is TGTGCCAGCAGTTTAAGGCGGGAGACCTACGAGCAGTACTTC. Protein product: CASSLRRETYEQYF.

The table lists this clonotype with many counts. The chain carries TRBV13 and TRBJ2-1; tentative D call: TRBD1 (6 bases). CDR3 length: 13 residues. The germline gives CDR1 PRHDT, CDR2 FYEKMQ (reference sequence). Trimming took off 8 bases at V and 5 bases at J, with 13 bases between the two ends. DNA for the CDR3: TGTGCCAGCCAGGACAGCAGACACAATGAGCAGTTCTTC. Translating it yields CASQDSRHNEQFF.

The chain is built from TRBV28 and TRBJ2-5; 8 positions match TRBD2. After removal of 6 bases from V and 5 bases from J, the junction contained 8 bases not matched to a gene. The CDR3 spans 14 residues. Looked up from germline, CDR1 is MDHEN and CDR2 is SYDVKM. The DNA for the CDR3 is TGTGCCAGCAGCCGGGGGGGGTCCGTGGAGACCCAGTACTTC. This codes for CASSRGGSVETQYF. Looking up the rest from reference TRBV28 and TRBJ2-5 gives the full variable domain: DVKVTQSSRYLVKRTGEKVFLECVQDMDHENMFWYRQDPGLGLRLIYFSYDVKMKEKGDIPEGYSVSREKKERFSLILESASTNQTSMYLCASSRGGSVETQYFGPGTRLLVL.

In its sample, this clonotype ranks as medium-sized. The chain combines TRBV28 with TRBJ2-1, with TRBD2 matching over 7 bases. Trimming took 10 bases from V and 7 from J; bases not matched to a gene: 10. Germline CDR1 reads MDHEN; CDR2 reads SYDVKM. This CDR3 spans 13 amino acids. CDR3 residues: CATIGRVYNEQFF. DNA of the CDR3: TGTGCCACCATAGGGAGGGTCTATAATGAGCAGTTCTTC.

By its share, this clonotype is medium-sized (0.01 to 0.1%). The V gene is TRBV7-2, the J gene TRBJ2-5; 7 nucleotides match TRBD2. Looked up from germline, CDR1 is SGHTA and CDR2 is FQGNSA. V dropped 1 base and J dropped 3; count of bases not matched to a gene: 2. This CDR3 is built from 14 residues. The CDR3 is CASSLDGTKETQYF. CDR3 nucleotide sequence: TGTGCCAGCAGCTTAGACGGGACTAAAGAGACCCAGTACTTC.

This clonotype was seen more than once but under ten times. The chain couples TRBV27 to TRBJ1-2; D is unresolved. This CDR3 is built from 13 residues. V lost 3 bases to trimming and J lost 4 bases, with 9 bases between them. CDR1 is MNHEY, CDR2 SMNVEV, per germline (reference sequence). CDR3 nucleotides: TGTGCCAGCAGTTTGGGCAGAAGCTATGGCTACACCTTC. Protein sequence: CASSLGRSYGYTF.

By its share, this clonotype is medium-sized. The chain joins TRBV11-2 to TRBJ2-2; TRBD1 aligns across 8 bases. The CDR3 extends over 16 amino acids. Germline V gene lookup returns CDR1 SGHAT and CDR2 FQNNGV. V shed 1 base and J 3 bases; nucleotides not matched to a gene: 4. The CDR3 here is CASSLVRQGYTGELFF. In DNA form, the CDR3 reads TGTGCCAGCAGCTTAGTTAGACAGGGGTACACCGGGGAGCTGTTTTTT.

This clonotype was detected only a few times. The chain uses TRBV5-4 and TRBJ2-1, with a tentative D call TRBD2 (6 bases). Germline CDR1 is SGHNT and CDR2 is YYREEE (reference sequence). V shed 1 base and J shed 5 bases, with 13 bases lying between them. CDR3 length: 15 amino acids. In nucleotides, the CDR3 is TGTGCCAGCAGCTTGTACCCGGACTATAACAATGAGCAGTTCTTC. It specifies CASSLYPDYNNEQFF. Filled out from reference TRBV5-4 and TRBJ2-1, the complete variable domain reads ETGVTQSPTHLIKTRGQQVTLRCSSQSGHNTVSWYQQALGQGPQFIFQYYREEENGRGNFPPRFSGLQFPNYSSELNVNALELDDSALYLCASSLYPDYNNEQFFGPGTRLTVL.

This clonotype was counted many times. The chain employs TRBV19 and TRBJ1-2; D is unresolved. V dropped 5 bases and J dropped 4 bases, with 17 bases sitting between them. There are 15 residues in the CDR3. The germline gives CDR1 LNHDA, CDR2 SQIVND (reference sequence). The chain's CDR3 is CASSAAMYPTYGYTF. CDR3 in DNA: TGTGCCAGTAGTGCAGCGATGTATCCTACCTATGGCTACACCTTC.

This clonotype was seen ten or more times. The rearrangement joins TRBV24-1 to TRBJ1-5, with D maybe TRBD1 (6 bases). Germline CDR1 KGHDR, CDR2 SFDVKD. This CDR3 comprises 16 residues. Between the trimmed V and J ends, which lost 3 bases and 7 bases, there was a span of 18 bases. CDR3 DNA: TGTGCCACCAGTGATCCCACGGGGGGCGCAGAACAGCCCCAGCATTTT. Its translation is CATSDPTGGAEQPQHF.

This clonotype was observed a handful of times. The rearrangement uses TRBV4-1 and TRBJ2-7; 7 bases align to TRBD2. Germline values: CDR1 MGHRA, CDR2 YSYEKL. This CDR3 is 17 amino acids long. The V segment lost 4 bases and the J segment 3 bases; nucleotides outside the gene matches: 15. The CDR3 loop reads CASSPLAAADSLYEQYF. The CDR3 nucleotides are TGCGCCAGCAGCCCTCTAGCGGCGGCCGATTCCCTCTACGAGCAGTACTTC.